This TCR beta chain was recovered during a study of T cell responses to AZD1222 COVID-19 vaccine. Germline-derived CDR1 and CDR2 are SNHLY and FYNNEI. The junction had 13 bases not matched to a gene; V was cut back by 9 bases and J by 5 bases. The CDR3 sequence is 14 residues long. Measured with immunoSEQ multiplex PCR; TCRdb has only the in-frame clones, and not every one. Found here are about 97,000 clones, less than 95% of them singletons; the top ten hold 1% to 1.5%. The gene calls are TRBV2 and TRBJ2-7; 7 bases map to TRBD2. The clonotype comes from an adult in good health. The sample was peripheral blood, taken on day 0 of AZD1222 vaccination. The CDR3 is CASAGVQGGNEQYF. CDR3 DNA: TGTGCCAGTGCGGGGGTCCAAGGAGGTAACGAGCAGTACTTC.